This T cell receptor beta chain stems from a study of blood T cells in healthy people across ages (dated by TCRdb to 2013 to 2016). For context, the study as a whole: Template switching captured roughly one uniquely barcoded TCR beta cDNA molecule per two T cells in model experiments. To track age-related changes in TCR beta repertoire diversity, the study relied on deep sequencing normalized with unique cDNA molecular identifiers. The donors were split into four age groups: young (average 16 years), middle-aged (nearly 40), aged (roughly 60) and long-lived (82). To avoid experimental bias, donors of different ages were spread randomly across the sequencing lanes. Using the same blood draw, the study looked at two additional independent replicas of 1 million unique cDNA reads for two donors, one aged 18 to 30 and the other aged 80 or older. Points the paper makes about the study in general: Because donor CMV infection status was unknown, age-related changes in expanded clonotypes were potentially confounded. Compared with the aged group, the long-lived group had more naive CD4+ T cells, fewer expanded clones and increased TCR diversity, a pattern suggesting age selection. As age increased, observed TCR beta diversity per million T cells dropped in a roughly linear way, and a significant reduction was already evident by age roughly 40. Estimates of total diversity from one million sequenced T cells were regarded as lower bounds and underestimates. The percentage of naive T cells measured by flow cytometry correlated strongly with observed TCR beta diversity. Because profiling used bulk unsorted PBMCs, naive and antigen-experienced compartments could not be compared conclusively.

The donors were 40 or so Caucasian individuals from Russia, aged 6 to 90 years, who were systemically healthy. Around 10 milliliters of peripheral blood were collected from each donor into EDTA-treated Vacutainer tubes. PBMCs were isolated by Ficoll-Paque density-gradient centrifugation, with at least 7 million obtained per sample. Trizol reagent was used to extract total RNA from the PBMCs, yielding at least 6 micrograms per sample. For every donor, an aliquot of PBMCs went through flow cytometry to measure the percentages of naive CD45RAhigh/CD27high T cells. The germline V gene gives CDR1 as MNHEY and CDR2 as SVGAGI. Trimmed from V: 6 bases; trimmed from J: 1 base; junction bases lacking a gene match: 4. The CDR3 runs 14 residues from the cysteine to the phenylalanine. The retained sequence is limited to the CDR3, 42 bases, with the frame set at the first base. In the case of this clonotype: It lacks a known antigen. No much larger clone exists at a distance of one base, and base qualities are not known.

Library method: 5' RACE. This sample was sequenced with an Illumina HiSeq 2500. A second PCR of about 6 to 11 cycles was run with a J-beta primer mix and a sample-barcoded 5' primer. A template-switch 5' adaptor carrying 12 random nucleotides introduced a unique molecular identifier onto each TCR beta cDNA molecule. Each sample yielded at least 3 million CDR3-containing paired-end reads. The Mint cDNA synthesis kit, primed by a TRBC-specific oligonucleotide, was used to synthesize first-strand cDNA from all RNA. All cDNA was treated with uracil-DNA glycosylase and then went through a first 18-cycle PCR with the universal primers M1SS and BC2_uni_R. Processing in the source paper ran as follows. For normalization, 1 million high-quality reads were randomly selected from each sample, with every read carrying a distinct molecular identifier. Instead of being binned into consensus sequences, reads that shared molecular identifiers were thrown out. MiTCR, run with a Q25 quality threshold and the strictest error-elimination algorithm, handled CDR3 identification, clonotype clustering and error correction. A nonparametric unseen species model using Euler transformation provided a lower-bound estimate of total TCR beta diversity. TCRdb passed the public sequencing reads through fastp at Q25 and MiXCR, retaining productive beta sequences. Each record represents a unique CDR3 protein, reported with the most common genes and DNA among its rows. TCRdb assigned the V and J calls; the authors' analysis was not used. The sample has fewer than 700,000 distinct CDR3 sequences on record, 40% to 55% of them singletons. 20% to 25% of the sample comes from the top ten.

The sequence was collected from a man older than 75 in good health. Recombination linked TRBV6-5 to TRBJ1-1, with 8 bases in between that match TRBD1. Material for sequencing was blood. The CDR3 region reads CASRNTGGNTEAFF. The DNA sequence is given as TGTGCCAGCAGAAACACAGGGGGGAACACTGAAGCTTTCTTT.